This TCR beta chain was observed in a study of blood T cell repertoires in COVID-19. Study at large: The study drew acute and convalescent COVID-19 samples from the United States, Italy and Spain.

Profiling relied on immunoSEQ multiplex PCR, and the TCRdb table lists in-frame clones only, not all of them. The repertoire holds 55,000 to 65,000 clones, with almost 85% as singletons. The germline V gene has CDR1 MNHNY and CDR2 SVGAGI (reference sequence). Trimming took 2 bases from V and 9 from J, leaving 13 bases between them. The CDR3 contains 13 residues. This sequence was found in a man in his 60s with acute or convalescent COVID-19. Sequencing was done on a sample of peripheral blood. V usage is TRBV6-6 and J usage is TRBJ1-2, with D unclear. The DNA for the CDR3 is TGTGCCAGCAGTTACGGCGGGTCTGGAAGCTACACCTTC. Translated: CASSYGGSGSYTF.